A selection of T cell receptor beta chains follows, all from one sample in a study of T cells after yellow fever vaccination. TCRdb processed the 5' RACE reads anew with MiXCR; each CDR3 protein has one entry. The sample consists of hundreds of thousands of distinct CDR3 sequences, approximately 19% of them appearing once. Sequencing was performed on PBMCs, taken before the yellow fever booster vaccination. These TCRs come from a man between 18 and 29 years old who received the YFV17D yellow fever vaccine. CDR3s leave out the opening cysteine and the closing phenylalanine or tryptophan. The order of the fields is J gene, V gene, CDR3 protein.

TRBJ2-1,TRBV27,ASSPKWGNEQF
TRBJ2-2,TRBV29-1,SVEVGGGLDTGELF
TRBJ2-1,TRBV29-1,SVDRVLNEQF
TRBJ2-3,TRBV6-4,ASSARVEPTDTQY
TRBJ2-7,TRBV27,AVRYGGSYEQY
TRBJ2-5,TRBV10-3,AISPAAGETQY
TRBJ2-5,TRBV27,ASSLGGLRETQY
TRBJ1-2,TRBV4-1,ASSQDSKENYGYT
TRBJ2-1,TRBV5-1,ASSLWGVYNEQF
TRBJ2-5,TRBV15,ATRGLQETQY
TRBJ2-5,TRBV5-1,ASSLYLGETQY
TRBJ1-5,TRBV7-2,ASRDGNQPQH
TRBJ2-5,TRBV12-3/TRBV12-4,ASRSGLFQETQY
TRBJ2-2,TRBV7-9,ASSPESYNTGELF
TRBJ2-3,TRBV5-1,ASSVGGQGTDTQY
TRBJ2-5,TRBV4-3,ASSPIAGAETQY
TRBJ2-5,TRBV6-1,ANRQEETQY
TRBJ2-1,TRBV7-2,ASSYRTSGHYNEQF
TRBJ2-2,TRBV27,ASSLFQSNTGELF
TRBJ2-5,TRBV6-9,ASGIQRTELKETQY
TRBJ1-1,TRBV28,ASSQRGIMNTEAF
TRBJ2-1,TRBV20-1,SAPARRGDYNEQF
TRBJ1-5,TRBV5-4,ASSLGGEAQH
TRBJ2-7,TRBV4-3,ASSQFGEQSYEQY
TRBJ2-7,TRBV7-8,ASSPSLDRSYEQY
TRBJ1-4,TRBV4-2,ASSPVGTGNEKLF
TRBJ1-2,TRBV7-2,ASNPSPPVFNYGYT
TRBJ1-2,TRBV7-2,ASSLTGQGLYGYT
TRBJ1-2,TRBV7-2,ASSGQGMSYGYT
TRBJ2-4,TRBV5-1,ASSLGQGGTNIQY
TRBJ1-2,TRBV20-1,SALTGGSNYGYT
TRBJ2-7,TRBV6-1,ASSPTGLSYEQY
TRBJ1-6,TRBV7-2,ASSSVNWSPLH
TRBJ1-2,TRBV5-1,ASSSSGYYGYT
TRBJ2-1,TRBV7-3,ASRDRDNNEQF
TRBJ1-1,TRBV12-3/TRBV12-4,ASSFPVSGGANEAF
TRBJ2-1,TRBV7-3,ASSLTPPEQF
TRBJ2-2,TRBV11-2,ASSLDNTGELF
TRBJ1-5,TRBV6-5,ASSSTGNEQPQH
TRBJ2-7,TRBV5-5,ASSGTGTIYEQY
TRBJ2-3,TRBV20-1,SARGSLKTDTQY
TRBJ2-3,TRBV11-2,AVQGMTDTQY
TRBJ2-1,TRBV9,ASSAHDSEQF
TRBJ2-5,TRBV7-8,ASSMEETQY
TRBJ1-1,TRBV6-5,ASSYKGGTEAF
TRBJ2-7,TRBV7-2,ASSRGLTYEQY
TRBJ2-5,TRBV4-3,ASSQEASGGGRETQY
TRBJ1-3,TRBV4-3,ASSQQGIGNTIY
TRBJ2-3,TRBV9,ASSASTSGGWTDTQY
TRBJ1-4,TRBV4-1,ASSQDPQGREKLF
TRBJ2-1,TRBV5-6,ASSSPGIVTSGYNEQF